This T cell receptor beta chain was recovered during a study of blood T cells in healthy people across ages. Study-wide points: Diversity of TCR beta correlated strongly with naive T cell percentage.

About this clonotype itself: Its antigen is undetermined.

The germline gives CDR1 MNHNS, CDR2 SASEGT. This CDR3 is 15 amino acids long. The germline V and J ends were trimmed by 6 bases and 7 bases, with 19 bases remaining between them. Through a sample-barcoded 5' primer and a J-beta primer mix, a second PCR was run for roughly 6 to 12 cycles. TCRdb processed the 5' RACE reads anew with MiXCR; each CDR3 protein has one entry. This table has about 1.5 million distinct CDR3 sequences, approximately 42% appearing once. The chain combines TRBV6-1 with TRBJ2-4; D is possibly TRBD1 or TRBD2 (5 bases each). This receptor was obtained from a woman younger than 35 in good health. Sequencing was carried out using blood. In nucleotides, the CDR3 is TGTGCCAGCAGACTGGTTGAAGGGGAGCTTAACATTCAGTACTTC. Its protein is CASRLVEGELNIQYF.